Sequencing of this T cell receptor (beta chain) was carried out in a study of STAT5B mutations in CD4+ large granular lymphocyte leukemia. Sequencing was performed with immunoSEQ multiplex PCR; in TCRdb, only in-frame clones are kept and a portion is missing. Among 40,000 to 50,000 clones listed, 80% to 85% were seen once. This CDR3 has 11 amino acids. Germline assignment: CDR1 MNHNS and CDR2 SASEGT. V was cut by 8 bases and J by 6 bases, with 10 bases left in between. This sequence was found in a human donor in good health. The chain carries TRBV6-1 and TRBJ1-2; D ambiguous. The sample taken for sequencing was CD4+ T cells from blood buffy coats. CDR3 coding DNA: TGTGCCAGCTGGGGTAGACATGGCTACACCTTC. Its translation is CASWGRHGYTF.